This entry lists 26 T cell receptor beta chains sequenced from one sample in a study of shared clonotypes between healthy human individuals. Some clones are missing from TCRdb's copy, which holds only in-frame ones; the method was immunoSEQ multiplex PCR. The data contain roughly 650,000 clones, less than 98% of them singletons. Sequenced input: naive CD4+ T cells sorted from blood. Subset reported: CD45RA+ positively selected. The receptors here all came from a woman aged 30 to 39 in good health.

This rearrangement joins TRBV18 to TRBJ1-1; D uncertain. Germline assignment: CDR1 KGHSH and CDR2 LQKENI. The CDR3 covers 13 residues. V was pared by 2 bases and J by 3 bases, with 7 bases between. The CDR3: CASSPNLDTEAFF. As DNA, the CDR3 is TGTGCCAGCTCACCAAACCTGGACACTGAAGCTTTCTTT.

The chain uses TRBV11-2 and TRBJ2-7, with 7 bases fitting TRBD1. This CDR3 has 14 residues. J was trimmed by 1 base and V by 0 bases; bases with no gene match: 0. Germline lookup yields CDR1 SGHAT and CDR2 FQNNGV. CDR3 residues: CASSLEGQSYEQYF. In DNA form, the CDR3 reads TGTGCCAGCAGCTTAGAGGGACAGTCCTACGAGCAGTACTTC.

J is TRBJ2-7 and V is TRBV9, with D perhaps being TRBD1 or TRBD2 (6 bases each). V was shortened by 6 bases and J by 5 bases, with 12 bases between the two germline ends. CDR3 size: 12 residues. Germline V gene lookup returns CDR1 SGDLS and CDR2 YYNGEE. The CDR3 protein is CASTIGGHEQYF. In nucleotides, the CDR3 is TGTGCCAGCACTATCGGGGGCCACGAGCAGTACTTC.

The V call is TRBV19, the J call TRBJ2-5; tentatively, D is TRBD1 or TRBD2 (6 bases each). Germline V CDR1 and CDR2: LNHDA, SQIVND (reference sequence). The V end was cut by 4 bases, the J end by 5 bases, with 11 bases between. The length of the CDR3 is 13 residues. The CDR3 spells CASSRGAGETQYF. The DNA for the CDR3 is TGTGCCAGTAGTAGGGGGGCCGGGGAGACCCAGTACTTC.

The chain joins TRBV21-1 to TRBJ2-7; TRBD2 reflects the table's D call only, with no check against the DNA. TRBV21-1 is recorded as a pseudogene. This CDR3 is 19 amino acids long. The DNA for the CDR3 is TGTGCCAGCAGTATTCAGGGACTAGCGGGAGTATCCCCTTACTACGAGCAGTACTTC. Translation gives CASSIQGLAGVSPYYEQYF.

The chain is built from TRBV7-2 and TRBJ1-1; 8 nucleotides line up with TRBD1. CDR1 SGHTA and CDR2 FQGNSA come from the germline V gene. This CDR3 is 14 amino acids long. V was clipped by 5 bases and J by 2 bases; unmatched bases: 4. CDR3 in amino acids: CASSQGQANTEAFF. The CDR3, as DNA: TGTGCCAGCAGCCAGGGACAGGCCAACACTGAAGCTTTCTTT.

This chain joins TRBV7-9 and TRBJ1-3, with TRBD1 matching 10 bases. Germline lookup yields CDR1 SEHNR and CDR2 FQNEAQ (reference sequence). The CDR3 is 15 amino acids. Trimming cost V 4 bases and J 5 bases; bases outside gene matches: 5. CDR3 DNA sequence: TGTGCCAGCAGCTCGGGACAGGGGAGACGAAACACCATATATTTT. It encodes CASSSGQGRRNTIYF. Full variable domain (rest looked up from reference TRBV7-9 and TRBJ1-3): DTGVSQNPRHKITKRGQNVTFRCDPISEHNRLYWYRQTLGQGPEFLTYFQNEAQLEKSRLLSDRFSAERPKGSFSTLEIQRTEQGDSAMYLCASSSGQGRRNTIYFGEGSWLTVV.

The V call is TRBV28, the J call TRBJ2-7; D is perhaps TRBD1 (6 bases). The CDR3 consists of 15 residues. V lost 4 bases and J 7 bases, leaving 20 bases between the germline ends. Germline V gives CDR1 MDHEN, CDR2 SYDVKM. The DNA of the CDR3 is TGTGCCAGCAGTTACGCCGGGACACGGTTTCGTGAGCAGTACTTC. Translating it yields CASSYAGTRFREQYF.

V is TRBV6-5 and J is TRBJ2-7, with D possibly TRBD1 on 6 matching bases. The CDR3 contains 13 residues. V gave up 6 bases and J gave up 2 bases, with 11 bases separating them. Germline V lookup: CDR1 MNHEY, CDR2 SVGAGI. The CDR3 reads CASRRDTTYEQYF. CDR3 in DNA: TGTGCCAGCAGAAGGGACACCACCTACGAGCAGTACTTC.

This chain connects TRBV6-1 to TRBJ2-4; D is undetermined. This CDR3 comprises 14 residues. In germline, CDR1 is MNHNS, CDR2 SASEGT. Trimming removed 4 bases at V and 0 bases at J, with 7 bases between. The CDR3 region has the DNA TGTGCCAGCAGTGCACACCTAGCCAAAAACATTCAGTACTTC. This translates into CASSAHLAKNIQYF.

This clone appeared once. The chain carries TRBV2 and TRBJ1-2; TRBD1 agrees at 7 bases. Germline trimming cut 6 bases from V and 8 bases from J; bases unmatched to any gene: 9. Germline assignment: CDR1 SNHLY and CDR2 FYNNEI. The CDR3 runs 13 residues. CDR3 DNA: TGTGCCAGCAGATCCAGGGGGGGTGAAGGCTACACCTTC. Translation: CASRSRGGEGYTF.

The CDR3 sequence is CASSGTTSVSSYEQYF. CDR3 coding DNA: TGTGCCAGCAGCGGGACTACCTCGGTGAGCTCCTACGAGCAGTACTTC. This sequence joins TRBV7-2 and TRBJ2-7, with 7 nucleotides matching TRBD2. Germline trimming cut 5 bases from V and 0 bases from J; bases unmatched to any gene: 10. CDR1 SGHTA and CDR2 FQGNSA come from the germline V gene. The CDR3 runs 16 residues.

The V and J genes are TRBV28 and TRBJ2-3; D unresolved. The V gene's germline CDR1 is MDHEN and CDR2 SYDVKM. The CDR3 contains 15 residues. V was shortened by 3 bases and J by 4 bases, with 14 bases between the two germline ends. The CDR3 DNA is TGTGCCAGCAGTTTGGCCCTGGTGCCCCCAGATACGCAGTATTTT. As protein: CASSLALVPPDTQYF.

The CDR3 loop is CASSLETPKVHEQYF. The CDR3 DNA reads TGTGCCAGCAGCTTAGAGACACCTAAGGTCCACGAGCAGTACTTC. The rearrangement joins TRBV11-1 to TRBJ2-7; the D is unclear. The CDR3 is made up of 15 amino acids. CDR1 and CDR2 from the germline V gene are SGHAT and FQDESV (reference sequence). Deletions cut 1 base from V and 5 bases from J, with 15 bases between.

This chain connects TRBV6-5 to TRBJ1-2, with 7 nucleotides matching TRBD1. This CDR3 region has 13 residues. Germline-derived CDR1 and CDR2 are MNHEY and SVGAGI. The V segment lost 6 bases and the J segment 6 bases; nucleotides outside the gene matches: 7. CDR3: CASSRGGWDGYTF. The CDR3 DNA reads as TGTGCCAGCAGCCGAGGGGGCTGGGATGGCTACACCTTC.

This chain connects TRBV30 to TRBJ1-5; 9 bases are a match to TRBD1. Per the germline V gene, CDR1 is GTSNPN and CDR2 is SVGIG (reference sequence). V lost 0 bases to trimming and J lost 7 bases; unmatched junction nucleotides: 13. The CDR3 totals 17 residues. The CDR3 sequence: CAWSVRGTQGAGQPQHF. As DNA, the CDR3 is TGTGCCTGGAGTGTAAGGGGTACACAGGGGGCTGGCCAGCCCCAGCATTTT.

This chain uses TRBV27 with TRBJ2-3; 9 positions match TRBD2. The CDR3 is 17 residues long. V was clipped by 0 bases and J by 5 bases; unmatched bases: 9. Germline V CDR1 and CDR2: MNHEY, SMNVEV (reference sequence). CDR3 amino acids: CASSLSTVAGVIDTQYF. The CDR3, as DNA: TGTGCCAGCAGTTTATCGACAGTAGCGGGAGTGATAGATACGCAGTATTTT.

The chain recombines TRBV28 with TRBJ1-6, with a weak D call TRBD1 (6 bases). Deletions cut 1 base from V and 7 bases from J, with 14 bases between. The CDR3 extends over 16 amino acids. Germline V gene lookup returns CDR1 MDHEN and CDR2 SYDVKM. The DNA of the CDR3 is TGTGCCAGCAGTTTATCGGGTGCTGGGGGCAATTCACCCCTCCACTTT. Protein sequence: CASSLSGAGGNSPLHF.

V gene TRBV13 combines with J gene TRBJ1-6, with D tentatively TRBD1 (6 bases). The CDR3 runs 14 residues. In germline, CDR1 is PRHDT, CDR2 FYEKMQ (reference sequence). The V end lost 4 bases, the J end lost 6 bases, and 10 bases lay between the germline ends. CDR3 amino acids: CASSYGQFNSPLHF. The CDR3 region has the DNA TGTGCCAGCAGCTACGGACAGTTTAATTCACCCCTCCACTTT.

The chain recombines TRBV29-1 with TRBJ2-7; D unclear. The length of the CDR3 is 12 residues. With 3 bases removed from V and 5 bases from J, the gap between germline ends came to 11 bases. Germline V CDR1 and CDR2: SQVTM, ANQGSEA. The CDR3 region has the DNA TGCAGCGTTGACATGTCAGCTGACGAGCAGTACTTC. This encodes CSVDMSADEQYF.

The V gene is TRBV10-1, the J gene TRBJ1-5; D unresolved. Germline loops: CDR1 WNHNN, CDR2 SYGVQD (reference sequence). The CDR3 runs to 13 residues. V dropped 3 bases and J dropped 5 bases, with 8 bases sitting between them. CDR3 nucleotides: TGCGCCAGCAGTGAATATTCAGATCAGCCCCAGCATTTT. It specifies CASSEYSDQPQHF.

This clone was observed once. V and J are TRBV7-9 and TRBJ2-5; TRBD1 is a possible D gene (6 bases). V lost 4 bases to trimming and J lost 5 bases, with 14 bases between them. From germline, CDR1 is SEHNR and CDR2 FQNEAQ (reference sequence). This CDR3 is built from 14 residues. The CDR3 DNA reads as TGTGCCAGCAGCTCCGACAGGCAGGTGGAGACCCAGTACTTC. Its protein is CASSSDRQVETQYF. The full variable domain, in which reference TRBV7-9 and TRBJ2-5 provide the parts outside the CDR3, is DTGVSQNPRHKITKRGQNVTFRCDPISEHNRLYWYRQTLGQGPEFLTYFQNEAQLEKSRLLSDRFSAERPKGSFSTLEIQRTEQGDSAMYLCASSSDRQVETQYFGPGTRLLVL.

CDR3 sequence reads: CAWPGLAGLVLAGELFF. The DNA of the CDR3 is TGTGCCTGGCCGGGACTAGCGGGACTTGTTTTAGCCGGGGAGCTGTTTTTT. The chain is built from TRBV30 and TRBJ2-2; TRBD2 aligns across 13 bases. Per germline, CDR1 GTSNPN and CDR2 SVGIG (reference sequence). CDR3 length: 17 residues. V gave up 5 bases and J gave up 6 bases; unmatched junction bases: 12.

DNA for the CDR3: TGTGCCAGCAGCTCCTGGGGACAGGAGAGTTACGAGCAGTACTTC. It translates to CASSSWGQESYEQYF. The gene calls are TRBV11-2 and TRBJ2-7; TRBD1 matches 8 bases. This CDR3 is built from 15 residues. After removal of 4 bases from V and 4 bases from J, the junction contained 9 bases not matched to a gene. CDR1 and CDR2 from the germline V gene are SGHAT and FQNNGV.

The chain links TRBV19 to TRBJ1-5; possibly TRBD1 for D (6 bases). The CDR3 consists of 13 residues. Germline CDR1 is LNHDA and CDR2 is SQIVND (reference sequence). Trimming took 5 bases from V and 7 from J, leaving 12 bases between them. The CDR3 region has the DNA TGTGCCAGTAGTTTCCTAGGGGGGCAGCCCCAGCATTTT. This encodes CASSFLGGQPQHF. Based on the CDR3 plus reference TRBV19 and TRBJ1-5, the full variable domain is DGGITQSPKYLFRKEGQNVTLSCEQNLNHDAMYWYRQDPGQGLRLIYYSQIVNDFQKGDIAEGYSVSREKKESFPLTVTSAQKNPTAFYLCASSFLGGQPQHFGDGTRLSIL.

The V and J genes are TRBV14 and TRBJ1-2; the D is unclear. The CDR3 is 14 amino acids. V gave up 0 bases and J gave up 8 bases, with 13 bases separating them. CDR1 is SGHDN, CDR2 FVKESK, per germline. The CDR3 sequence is CASSQDMAARGYTF. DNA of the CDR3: TGTGCCAGCAGCCAAGATATGGCAGCTCGAGGCTACACCTTC.